Sequencing of this T cell receptor beta chain was carried out in a study of blood T cell repertoires in COVID-19. Study background: Researchers got acute and convalescent COVID-19 samples from the United States, Italy and Spain. The cDNA or gDNA used as material had been derived from T cells, B-cell-depleted T cells, or PBMCs.

Germline lookup yields CDR1 SGHKS and CDR2 YYEKEE (reference sequence). CDR3 size: 15 residues. The ends were cut back, 4 bases at V and 1 base at J, with 13 bases in the middle. As handled by the study authors: Estimation of nucleated cell counts was performed using reference gene primer amplification. Generated by immunoSEQ multiplex PCR, the TCRdb table keeps only in-frame clones and is missing some. V and J calls and clone size are copied from that table; D and trimming were computed from the DNA. The data hold about 28,000 clones, with roughly 70% observed a single time. Material for sequencing was peripheral blood. The chain couples TRBV5-5 to TRBJ2-3; no reliable D call. The sequence was collected from a boy younger than 10 with active or convalescent COVID-19. Written as DNA, the CDR3 is TGTGCCAGCAGCGCCCTAGTGCTCGGCACAGATACGCAGTATTTT. Amino acids: CASSALVLGTDTQYF. Drawing the rest from reference TRBV5-5 and TRBJ2-3, the complete variable domain is DAGVTQSPTHLIKTRGQQVTLRCSPISGHKSVSWYQQVLGQGPQFIFQYYEKEERGRGNFPDRFSARQFPNYSSELNVNALLLGDSALYLCASSALVLGTDTQYFGPGTRLTVL.